This TCR beta chain was captured in a study of OX40 agonist ivuxolimab in advanced cancers. Libraries were prepared by immunoSEQ multiplex PCR; TCRdb keeps only in-frame clonotypes and omits some of them. Found here are 99,000 or so clones, approximately 94% of them singletons; the top ten hold 0.15% to 0.2%. Germline V lookup: CDR1 MDHEN, CDR2 SYDVKM. The CDR3 is 17 amino acids. The V segment lost 11 bases and the J segment 1 base; nucleotides outside the gene matches: 20. Study outcomes and limitations: Both blood CD4+ and CD8+ T cells showed clonal growth by week 6 at 0.1 to 3.0 mg/kg.

In the case of this clone: Its antigen is currently unknown.

This specimen consisted of CD4+ or CD8+ T cells sorted from blood, obtained in a trial of the OX40 agonist ivuxolimab. The TCR comes from an adult with an advanced solid tumor such as melanoma, head and neck, liver or kidney cancer. This sequence joins TRBV28 and TRBJ2-7; TRBD2 matches 7 bases. The CDR3 protein is CAVPPSRLAEYSYEQYF. CDR3 nucleotides: TGTGCCGTTCCCCCGAGCCGGCTAGCGGAATATTCCTACGAGCAGTACTTC. The full variable domain, rest sourced from reference TRBV28 and TRBJ2-7, is DVKVTQSSRYLVKRTGEKVFLECVQDMDHENMFWYRQDPGLGLRLIYFSYDVKMKEKGDIPEGYSVSREKKERFSLILESASTNQTSMYLCAVPPSRLAEYSYEQYFGPGTRLTVT.